This T cell receptor (beta chain) was found in a study of human T cells and chemical hapten exposure. Overall study results and limits: Significantly greater numbers of large CDR3 similarity clusters came from expanded TCRs than from controls.

This clonotype was observed at least ten times. What it recognizes is unknown. TCRdb re-called the RACE reads through MiXCR, storing one row per CDR3 protein. Counted here are 350,000 to 400,000 distinct CDR3 sequences, about 6% occurring once; the ten biggest clones make up 4.5% to 6%. Time point indicated: patch test 2, 6 weeks after DPC sensitization. Indicated treatment: therapeutic diphenylcyclopropenone sensitization with weekly scalp DPC. The authors extracted total RNA from unfractionated whole blood. CDR1 is SGHNT and CDR2 is YYREEE in the germline V gene (reference sequence). Between the trimmed V and J ends, which lost 0 bases and 5 bases, there was a span of 11 bases. This CDR3 has 15 residues.

This receptor was taken from a woman aged 18-35 years with alopecia areata. Some clones in this sample may be carry-over from other donors' samples. The input for sequencing was whole blood, taken in connection with sensitization to the hapten diphenylcyclopropenone (DPC). V is TRBV5-4 and J is TRBJ1-4; possibly TRBD1 for D (6 bases). CDR3 in DNA: TGTGCCAGCAGCTTGGAGGGGGTGGCGAATGAAAAACTGTTTTTT. It codes for CASSLEGVANEKLFF. Complete variable domain (other parts from reference TRBV5-4 and TRBJ1-4): ETGVTQSPTHLIKTRGQQVTLRCSSQSGHNTVSWYQQALGQGPQFIFQYYREEENGRGNFPPRFSGLQFPNYSSELNVNALELDDSALYLCASSLEGVANEKLFFGSGTQLSVL.